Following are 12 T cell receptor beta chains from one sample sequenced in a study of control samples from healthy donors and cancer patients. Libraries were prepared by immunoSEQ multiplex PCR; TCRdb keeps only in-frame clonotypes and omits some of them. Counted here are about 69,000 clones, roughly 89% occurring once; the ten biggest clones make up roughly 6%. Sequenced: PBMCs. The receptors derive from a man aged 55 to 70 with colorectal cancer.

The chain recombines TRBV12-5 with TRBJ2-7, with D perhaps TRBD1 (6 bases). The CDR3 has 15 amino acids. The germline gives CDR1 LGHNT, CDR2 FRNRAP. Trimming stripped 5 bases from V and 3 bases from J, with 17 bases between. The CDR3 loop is CASGLRQEGLYEQYF. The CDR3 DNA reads TGTGCTAGTGGTCTAAGACAGGAAGGACTCTACGAGCAGTACTTC.

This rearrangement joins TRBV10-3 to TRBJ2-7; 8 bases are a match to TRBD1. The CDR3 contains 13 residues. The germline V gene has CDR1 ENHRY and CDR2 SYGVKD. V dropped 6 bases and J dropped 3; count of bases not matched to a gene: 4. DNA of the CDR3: TGTGCCATCAGGAGAGGACAGGGCTACGAGCAGTACTTC. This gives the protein CAIRRGQGYEQYF.

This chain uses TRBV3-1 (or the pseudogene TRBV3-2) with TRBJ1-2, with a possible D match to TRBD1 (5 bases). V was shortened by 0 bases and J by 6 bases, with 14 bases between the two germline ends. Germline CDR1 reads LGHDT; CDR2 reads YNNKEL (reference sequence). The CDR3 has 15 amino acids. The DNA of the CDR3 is TGTGCCAGCAGCCAAGATGGGGGTCAGGACCATGGCTACACCTTC. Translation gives CASSQDGGQDHGYTF.

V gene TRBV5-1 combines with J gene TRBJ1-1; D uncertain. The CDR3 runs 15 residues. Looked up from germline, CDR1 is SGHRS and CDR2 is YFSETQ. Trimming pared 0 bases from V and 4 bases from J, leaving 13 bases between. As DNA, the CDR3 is TGCGCCAGCAGCTTGGTCCCAGAAAGTGCCACTGAAGCTTTCTTT. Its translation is CASSLVPESATEAFF.

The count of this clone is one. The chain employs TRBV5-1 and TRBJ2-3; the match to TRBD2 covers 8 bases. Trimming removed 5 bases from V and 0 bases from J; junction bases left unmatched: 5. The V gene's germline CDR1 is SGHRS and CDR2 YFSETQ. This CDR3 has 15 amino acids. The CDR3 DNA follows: TGCGCCAGCAGACGGGCTAGCGGGAGCACAGATACGCAGTATTTT. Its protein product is CASRRASGSTDTQYF.

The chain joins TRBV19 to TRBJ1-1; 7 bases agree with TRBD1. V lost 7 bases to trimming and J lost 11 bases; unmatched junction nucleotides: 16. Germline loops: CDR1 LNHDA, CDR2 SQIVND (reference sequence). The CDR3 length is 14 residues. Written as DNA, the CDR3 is TGTGCCAGTAATGACCCGGGGACAGCAGTTTGGGCTTTCTTT. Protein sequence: CASNDPGTAVWAFF.

The CDR3 spells CASSYRAEGSETQYF. The CDR3 nucleotides read TGTGCCAGCAGTTACCGCGCCGAAGGTAGTGAGACCCAGTACTTC. V gene TRBV6-5 combines with J gene TRBJ2-5; no firm D call. CDR3 length: 15 amino acids. From germline, CDR1 is MNHEY and CDR2 SVGAGI. Trimming removed 2 bases from V and 5 bases from J, with 15 bases in between.

The DNA for the CDR3 is TGCGCCAGCAGTGAGTCGGGCAGGGGCGCTCCGAACACCGGGGAGCTGTTTTTT. Protein: CASSESGRGAPNTGELFF. The V and J genes are TRBV10-1 and TRBJ2-2; D might be TRBD1 (6 bases). The CDR3 is 18 residues long. Germline values: CDR1 WNHNN, CDR2 SYGVQD (reference sequence). V was cut by 0 bases and J by 0 bases, with 14 bases left in between.

CDR3 DNA sequence: TGTGCCATCAGTGAGTCTGGTAGACCCGGGGAGCTGTTTTTT. It codes for CAISESGRPGELFF. V and J are TRBV10-3 and TRBJ2-2; no clear D gene. Germline values: CDR1 ENHRY, CDR2 SYGVKD. Deletions cut 0 bases from V and 6 bases from J, with 8 bases between. The CDR3 has 14 amino acids.

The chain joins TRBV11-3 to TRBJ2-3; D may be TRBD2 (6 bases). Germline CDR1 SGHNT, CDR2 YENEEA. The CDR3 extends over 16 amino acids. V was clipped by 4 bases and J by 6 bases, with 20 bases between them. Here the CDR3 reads CASSSRDSRFGDTQYF. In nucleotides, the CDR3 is TGTGCCAGCAGCTCCCGGGACTCGAGGTTTGGGGATACGCAGTATTTT.

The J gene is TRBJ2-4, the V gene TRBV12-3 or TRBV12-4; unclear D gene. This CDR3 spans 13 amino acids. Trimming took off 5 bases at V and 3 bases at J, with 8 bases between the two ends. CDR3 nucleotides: TGTGCCAGCAGTCCTGCGGACAAAAACATTCAGTACTTC. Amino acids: CASSPADKNIQYF.

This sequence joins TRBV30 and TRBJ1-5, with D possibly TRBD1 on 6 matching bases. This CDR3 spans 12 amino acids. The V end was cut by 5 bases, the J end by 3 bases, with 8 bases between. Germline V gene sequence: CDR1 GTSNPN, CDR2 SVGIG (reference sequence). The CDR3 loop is CAWGQYNQPQHF. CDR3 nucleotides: TGTGCCTGGGGACAGTACAATCAGCCCCAGCATTTT.